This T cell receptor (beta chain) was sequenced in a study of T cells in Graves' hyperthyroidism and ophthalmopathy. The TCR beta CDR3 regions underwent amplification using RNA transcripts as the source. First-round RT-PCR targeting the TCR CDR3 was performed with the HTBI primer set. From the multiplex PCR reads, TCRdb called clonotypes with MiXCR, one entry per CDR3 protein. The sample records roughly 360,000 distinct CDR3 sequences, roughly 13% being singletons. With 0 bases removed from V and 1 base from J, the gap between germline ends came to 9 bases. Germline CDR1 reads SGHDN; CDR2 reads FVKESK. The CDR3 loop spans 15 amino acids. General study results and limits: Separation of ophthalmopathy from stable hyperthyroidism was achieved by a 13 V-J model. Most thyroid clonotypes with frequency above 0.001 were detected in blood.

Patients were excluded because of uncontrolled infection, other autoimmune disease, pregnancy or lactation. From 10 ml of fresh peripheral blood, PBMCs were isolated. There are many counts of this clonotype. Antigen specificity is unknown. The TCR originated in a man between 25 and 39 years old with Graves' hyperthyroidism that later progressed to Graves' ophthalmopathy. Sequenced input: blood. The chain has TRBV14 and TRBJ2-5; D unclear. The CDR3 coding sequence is TGTGCCAGCAGCCAAGATTGGGCCAGCCAAGAGACCCAGTACTTC. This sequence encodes CASSQDWASQETQYF.